This is a list of T cell receptor beta chains from one sample in a study of OX40 agonist ivuxolimab in advanced cancers. Libraries were prepared by immunoSEQ multiplex PCR; TCRdb keeps only in-frame clonotypes and omits some of them. Here the sample spans 20,000 to 25,000 clones, 70% to 90% being singletons. The sequenced sample was CD4+ or CD8+ T cells sorted from blood, obtained in a trial of the OX40 agonist ivuxolimab. These TCRs come from an adult with an advanced solid tumor such as melanoma, head and neck, liver or kidney cancer. Each CDR3 is given with its conserved first and last residue. D genes are given only for firm matches. Not every row has a clone size; where given, it reads once, few, many or a size class.

TRBJ2-1 | - | - | TRBV29-1 | TGCAGCGTTGAGAGAAGGGATATGGGCTACAATGAGCAGTTCTTC | CSVERRDMGYNEQFF
TRBJ2-5 | - | TRBD2 | TRBV7-7 | TGTGCCAGCAGCTGGGGACTAGCGGGAGCGGATGAGACCCAGTACTTC | CASSWGLAGADETQYF
TRBJ1-2 | - | - | TRBV25-1 | TGTGCCAGCAGTGAAACGAGTGGCTACACCTTC | CASSETSGYTF
TRBJ2-3 | once | - | TRBV27 | TGTGCCAGCAGTTTCGAGATCTCAGATACGCAGTATTTT | CASSFEISDTQYF
TRBJ2-7 | once | - | TRBV19 | TGTGCCAGTAGTATGGCGGGATCCTACGAGCAGTACTTC | CASSMAGSYEQYF
TRBJ2-3 | - | - | TRBV5-8 | TGTGCCAGCAGCCCATCTACTACGACCTCCACAGATACGCAGTATTTT | CASSPSTTTSTDTQYF
TRBJ1-4 | - | TRBD1 | TRBV12-5 | TGTGCTAGTGGGGCACAGGGGGTACGACCTAATGAAAAACTGTTTTTT | CASGAQGVRPNEKLFF
TRBJ2-7 | - | - | TRBV5-6 | TGTGCCAGCAGTGCCGGGGCACATTACGAGCAGTACTTC | CASSAGAHYEQYF
TRBJ1-5 | few | - | TRBV27 | TGTGCCAGCAGTTTGTTCGGGGAGGGAGTTGGTCAGCCCCAGCATTTT | CASSLFGEGVGQPQHF
TRBJ2-2 | many | - | TRBV10-2 | TGCGCCAGCAGTGAGGAAAGGTTATGGACCGGGGAGCTGTTTTTT | CASSEERLWTGELFF
TRBJ2-7 | - | - | TRBV9 | TGTGCCAGCAGCGTAGCTGGCGGGGGCCCCTACGAGCAGTACTTC | CASSVAGGGPYEQYF
TRBJ2-7 | - | - | TRBV14 | TGTGCCAGCAGCCAAGGGGGCAGTACCTACGAGCAGTACTTC | CASSQGGSTYEQYF
TRBJ2-1 | - | - | TRBV5-4 | TGTGCCAGCAGCTTTGGCGGCCCGGGGAATGAGCAGTTCTTC | CASSFGGPGNEQFF
TRBJ2-1 | - | - | TRBV29-1 | TGCAGCGTTGGGGGCAATGAGCAGTTCTTC | CSVGGNEQFF
TRBJ2-1 | - | - | TRBV7-2 | TGTGCCAGCAGCTTAGTTGGCAATGAGCAGTTCTTC | CASSLVGNEQFF
TRBJ2-7 | - | - | TRBV7-6 | TGTGCCAGCAGCCCGATCTCCGATATGAACTACGAGCAGTACTTC | CASSPISDMNYEQYF
TRBJ1-5 | - | - | TRBV11-2 | TGTGCCAGCAGCCGTCCCCAGGGAGATAGCAATCAGCCCCAGCATTTT | CASSRPQGDSNQPQHF
TRBJ2-3 | - | TRBD2 | TRBV12-5 | TGTGCTAGTGGTACGGGACTAGCGGGGGCAGATACGCAGTATTTT | CASGTGLAGADTQYF
TRBJ2-3 | few | - | TRBV27 | TGTGCCAGCAGTTTATTGTTAGCGAGCACAGATACGCAGTATTTT | CASSLLLASTDTQYF
TRBJ2-1 | - | TRBD2 | TRBV19 | TGTGCCAGTAGTGGAGCGGGAGGTTTAGATGAGCAGTTCTTC | CASSGAGGLDEQFF
TRBJ1-1 | - | - | TRBV4-1 | TGCGCCAGCAGCCAAGATCAAGGGAACACTGAAGCTTTCTTT | CASSQDQGNTEAFF